Listed below are T cell receptor beta chains from one sample, sequenced in a study of blood T cells in healthy people across ages. MiXCR, run by TCRdb on the 5' RACE reads, gives a single entry per CDR3 protein. Among around 1,800,000 distinct CDR3 sequences, about two fifths were seen once, and the ten largest hold about 21%. The material sequenced was blood. These receptors came from a human donor in good health. Each CDR3 is given with its conserved first and last residue. The order of the fields is CDR3 length, V gene, clone size, D gene, J gene, CDR3 protein, CDR3 DNA. D genes are given only for firm matches. Only some rows state a clone size, as once, few, many or a class for expanded clones.

cdr3_length: 17; v_call: TRBV7-2; clone_size: .; d_call: .; j_call: TRBJ1-2; cdr3_aa: CASSLDLRRSSPYGYTF; cdr3_nt: TGTGCCAGCAGCTTAGACTTGCGGCGGAGCAGCCCCTATGGCTACACCTTC
cdr3_length: 13; v_call: TRBV5-1; clone_size: few; d_call: .; j_call: TRBJ1-2; cdr3_aa: CASSIPGSYGYTF; cdr3_nt: TGCGCCAGCAGCATACCGGGATCTTATGGCTACACCTTC
cdr3_length: 16; v_call: TRBV4-3; clone_size: .; d_call: .; j_call: TRBJ2-2; cdr3_aa: CASGLRTFANTGELFF; cdr3_nt: TGCGCCAGCGGCCTCCGGACTTTTGCGAACACCGGGGAGCTGTTTTTT
cdr3_length: 17; v_call: TRBV13; clone_size: .; d_call: .; j_call: TRBJ2-1; cdr3_aa: CASSLRQSPSSYNEQFF; cdr3_nt: TGTGCCAGCAGCTTACGACAGTCCCCAAGCTCCTACAATGAGCAGTTCTTC
cdr3_length: 13; v_call: TRBV7-9; clone_size: .; d_call: .; j_call: TRBJ2-7; cdr3_aa: CASSLPSMYEQYF; cdr3_nt: TGTGCCAGCAGCCTCCCTAGCATGTACGAGCAGTACTTC
cdr3_length: 16; v_call: TRBV5-1; clone_size: many; d_call: .; j_call: TRBJ2-7; cdr3_aa: CASSLEVGSGSYEQYF; cdr3_nt: TGCGCCAGCAGCTTGGAAGTGGGGAGTGGTTCCTACGAGCAGTACTTC
cdr3_length: 14; v_call: TRBV7-3; clone_size: .; d_call: .; j_call: TRBJ2-1; cdr3_aa: CASSETGTNNEQFF; cdr3_nt: TGTGCCAGCAGCGAAACCGGGACCAACAATGAGCAGTTCTTC
cdr3_length: 13; v_call: TRBV2; clone_size: once; d_call: TRBD1; j_call: TRBJ2-1; cdr3_aa: CASNVYRGNEQFF; cdr3_nt: TGTGCCAGCAACGTGTACAGGGGTAATGAGCAGTTCTTC
cdr3_length: 18; v_call: TRBV12-5; clone_size: few; d_call: TRBD2; j_call: TRBJ2-1; cdr3_aa: CASGPWTSGVAGDDEQFF; cdr3_nt: TGTGCTAGTGGTCCATGGACTAGCGGGGTTGCGGGGGATGATGAGCAGTTCTTC
cdr3_length: 16; v_call: TRBV12-3/TRBV12-4; clone_size: few; d_call: .; j_call: TRBJ2-5; cdr3_aa: CASSLIPRPIGETQYF; cdr3_nt: TGTGCCAGCAGTTTGATTCCGAGGCCCATCGGAGAGACCCAGTACTTC
cdr3_length: 15; v_call: TRBV20-1; clone_size: .; d_call: TRBD1; j_call: TRBJ1-5; cdr3_aa: CSARGQGRGNQPQHF; cdr3_nt: TGCAGTGCTAGGGGACAGGGTCGGGGCAATCAGCCCCAGCATTTT
cdr3_length: 14; v_call: TRBV12-3/TRBV12-4; clone_size: few; d_call: .; j_call: TRBJ2-7; cdr3_aa: CASSPTGFGCEQYF; cdr3_nt: TGTGCCAGCAGTCCAACAGGGTTTGGCTGCGAGCAGTACTTC
cdr3_length: 13; v_call: TRBV6-1; clone_size: .; d_call: .; j_call: TRBJ1-2; cdr3_aa: CASRSGPNYGYTF; cdr3_nt: TGTGCCAGCAGGAGCGGTCCCAACTATGGCTACACCTTC
cdr3_length: 17; v_call: TRBV7-2; clone_size: few; d_call: TRBD2; j_call: TRBJ2-3; cdr3_aa: CASSLRTSGGAVDTQYF; cdr3_nt: TGTGCCAGCAGCCTCCGGACTAGCGGGGGGGCTGTAGATACGCAGTATTTT
cdr3_length: 15; v_call: TRBV7-8; clone_size: .; d_call: .; j_call: TRBJ2-7; cdr3_aa: CASSGDTQSPYVQYF; cdr3_nt: TGTGCCAGCAGCGGGGACACCCAGTCTCCCTACGTGCAGTACTTC
cdr3_length: 15; v_call: TRBV20-1; clone_size: .; d_call: .; j_call: TRBJ2-7; cdr3_aa: CSARDSGDPGYEQYF; cdr3_nt: TGCAGTGCTAGGGATTCAGGGGATCCCGGCTACGAGCAGTACTTC
cdr3_length: 14; v_call: TRBV6-2/TRBV6-3; clone_size: few; d_call: .; j_call: TRBJ2-3; cdr3_aa: CASTPWASIHTQYF; cdr3_nt: TGTGCCAGCACCCCGTGGGCTAGCATCCATACGCAGTATTTT
cdr3_length: 14; v_call: TRBV15; clone_size: .; d_call: .; j_call: TRBJ2-5; cdr3_aa: CATSSSFDQETQYF; cdr3_nt: TGTGCCACCAGCAGCTCCTTTGACCAAGAGACCCAGTACTTC